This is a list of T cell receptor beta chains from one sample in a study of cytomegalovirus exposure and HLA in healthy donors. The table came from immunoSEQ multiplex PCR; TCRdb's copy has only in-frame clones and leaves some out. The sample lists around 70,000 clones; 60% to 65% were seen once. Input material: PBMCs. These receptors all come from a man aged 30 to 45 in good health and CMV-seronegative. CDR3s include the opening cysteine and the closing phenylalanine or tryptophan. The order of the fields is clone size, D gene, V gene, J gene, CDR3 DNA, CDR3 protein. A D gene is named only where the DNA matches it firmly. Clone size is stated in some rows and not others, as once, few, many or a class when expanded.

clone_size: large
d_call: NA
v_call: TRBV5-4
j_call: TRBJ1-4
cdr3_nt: TGTGCCAGCAGCTTGAGAACCACGGACTATACACTTAGGGAAAAACTGTTTTTT
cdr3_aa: CASSLRTTDYTLREKLFF

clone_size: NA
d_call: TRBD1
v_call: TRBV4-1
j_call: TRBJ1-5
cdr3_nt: TGCGCCAGCAGCCAAGATCGAACAGGGGCCAGCAATCAGCCCCAGCATTTT
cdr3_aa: CASSQDRTGASNQPQHF

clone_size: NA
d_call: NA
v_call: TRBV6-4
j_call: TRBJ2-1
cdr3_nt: TGTGCCAGCAGTGACTCCCCAGGGGCCTACAATGAGCAGTTCTTC
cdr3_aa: CASSDSPGAYNEQFF

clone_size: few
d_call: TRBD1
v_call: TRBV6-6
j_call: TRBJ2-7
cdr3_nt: TGTGCCAGCAGTTTCCCCGGGACAGGTAGCTACGAGCAGTACTTC
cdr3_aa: CASSFPGTGSYEQYF

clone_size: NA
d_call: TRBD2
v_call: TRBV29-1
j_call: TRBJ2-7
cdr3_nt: TGCAGCGTTGTTAGGACTAGCGCCTACGAGCAGTACTTC
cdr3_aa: CSVVRTSAYEQYF

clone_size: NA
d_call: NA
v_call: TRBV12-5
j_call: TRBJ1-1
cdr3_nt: TGTGCTAGTGGTGTCTCATCGGACACTGAAGCTTTCTTT
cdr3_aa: CASGVSSDTEAFF

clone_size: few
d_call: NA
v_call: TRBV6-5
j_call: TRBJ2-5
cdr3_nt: TGTGCCAGCCGCGTAAAAGAGACCCAGTACTTC
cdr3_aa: CASRVKETQYF

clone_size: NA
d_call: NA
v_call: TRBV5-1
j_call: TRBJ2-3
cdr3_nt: TGCGCCAGCAGCCCCGCGGCCACAGATACGCAGTATTTT
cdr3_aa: CASSPAATDTQYF

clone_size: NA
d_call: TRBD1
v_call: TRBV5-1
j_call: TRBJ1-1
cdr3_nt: TGCGCCAGCAGCTTATCTTCAGGGGGACTGAACACTGAAGCTTTCTTT
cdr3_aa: CASSLSSGGLNTEAFF

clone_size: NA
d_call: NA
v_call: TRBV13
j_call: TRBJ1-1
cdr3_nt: TGTGCCAGCAGCTTCGACAGAACGTTGAACACTGAAGCTTTCTTT
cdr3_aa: CASSFDRTLNTEAFF

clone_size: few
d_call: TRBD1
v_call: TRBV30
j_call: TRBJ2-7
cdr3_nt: TGTGCCTGGAGTGTAGGGACAGGGTTGAGCTCCTACGAGCAGTACTTC
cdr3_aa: CAWSVGTGLSSYEQYF

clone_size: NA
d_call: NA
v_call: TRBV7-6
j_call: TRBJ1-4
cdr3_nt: TGTGCCAGCGCCCAGGGAACTAATGAAAAACTGTTTTTT
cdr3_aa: CASAQGTNEKLFF

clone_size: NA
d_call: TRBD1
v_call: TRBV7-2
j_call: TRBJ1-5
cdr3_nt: TGTGCCAGCAGCATCGAACTCGGGACAGGAAATCAGCCCCAGCATTTT
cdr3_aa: CASSIELGTGNQPQHF

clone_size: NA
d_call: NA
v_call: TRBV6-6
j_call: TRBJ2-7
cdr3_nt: TGTGCCAGCAGTCAATATTCGTCGGGCTACGAGCAGTACTTC
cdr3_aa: CASSQYSSGYEQYF

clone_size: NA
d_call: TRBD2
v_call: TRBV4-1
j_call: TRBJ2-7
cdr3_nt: TGCGCCAGCAGCCAGGGTACTAGCGGCTATTGGGGGCAGTACTTC
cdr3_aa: CASSQGTSGYWGQYF

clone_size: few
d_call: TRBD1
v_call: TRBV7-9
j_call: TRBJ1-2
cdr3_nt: TGTGCCAGCAGCTTAGCCTCGACAGGGGTTAACTATGGCTACACCTTC
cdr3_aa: CASSLASTGVNYGYTF

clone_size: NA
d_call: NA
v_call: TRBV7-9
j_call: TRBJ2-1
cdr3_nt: TGTGCCAGCAGCCAACCGGGGGATAGGTACAATGAGCAGTTCTTC
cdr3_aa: CASSQPGDRYNEQFF

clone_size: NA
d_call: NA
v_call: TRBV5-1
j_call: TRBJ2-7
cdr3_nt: TGCGCCAGCAGCTTGTCAGGGCAGGGCTACGAGCAGTACTTC
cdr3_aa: CASSLSGQGYEQYF

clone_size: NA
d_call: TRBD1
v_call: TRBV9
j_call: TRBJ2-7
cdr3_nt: TGTGCCAGCAGCGCCGGGACAGGGGATTGGTCCGAGCAGTACTTC
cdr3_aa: CASSAGTGDWSEQYF

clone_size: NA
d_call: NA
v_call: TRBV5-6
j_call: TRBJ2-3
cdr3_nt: TGTGCCAGCAGCTTGGCACAGAATACGCAGTATTTT
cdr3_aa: CASSLAQNTQYF

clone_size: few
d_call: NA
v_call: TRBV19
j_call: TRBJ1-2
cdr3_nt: TGTGCCAGTAGTATCCCCGGTTCAACTGGCTACACCTTC
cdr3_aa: CASSIPGSTGYTF

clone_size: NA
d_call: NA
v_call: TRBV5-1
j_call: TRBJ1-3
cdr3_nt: TGCGCCAGCAGCGAGGGAAACACCATATATTTT
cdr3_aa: CASSEGNTIYF

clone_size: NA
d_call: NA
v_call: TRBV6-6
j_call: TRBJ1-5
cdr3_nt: TGTGCCAGCAGCCCGTTGGGAGGGAACCAGCCCCAGCATTTT
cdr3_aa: CASSPLGGNQPQHF

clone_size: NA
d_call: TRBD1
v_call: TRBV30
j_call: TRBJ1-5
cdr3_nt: TGTGCCTGGAGTCAAGGGGGCTATCAGCCCCAGCATTTT
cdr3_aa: CAWSQGGYQPQHF

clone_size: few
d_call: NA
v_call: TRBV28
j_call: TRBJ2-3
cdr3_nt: TGTGCCAGCGGGGACTCAGCTAGCACAGATACGCAGTATTTT
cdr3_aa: CASGDSASTDTQYF

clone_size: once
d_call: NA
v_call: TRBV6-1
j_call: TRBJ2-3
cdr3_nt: TGTGCCAGCAGTGAATCAGGCGTCTCACGGTATCTGTATTTT
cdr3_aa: CASSESGVSRYLYF

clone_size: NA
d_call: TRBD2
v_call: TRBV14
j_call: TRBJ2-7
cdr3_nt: TGTGCCAGCAGCCAAGGCGGCGGGGGGGCTCGGGAGCAGTACTTC
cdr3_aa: CASSQGGGGAREQYF

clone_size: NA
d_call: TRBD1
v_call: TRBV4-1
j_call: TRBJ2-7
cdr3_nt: TGCTCCAGCAGCCCCTCCCCCCTGACAGGGGCCGAGCAGTACTTC
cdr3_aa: CSSSPSPLTGAEQYF

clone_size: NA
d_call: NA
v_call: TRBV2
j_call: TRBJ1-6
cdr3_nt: TGTGCCAGCAGTTCGAGGCTCTTGAGCTATAATTCACCCCTCCACTTT
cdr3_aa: CASSSRLLSYNSPLHF

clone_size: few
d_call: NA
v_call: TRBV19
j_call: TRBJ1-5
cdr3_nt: TGTGCCAGTAGTGGACAGAGCAATCAGCCCCAGCATTTT
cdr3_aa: CASSGQSNQPQHF

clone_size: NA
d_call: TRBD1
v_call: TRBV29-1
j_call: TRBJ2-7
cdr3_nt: TGCAGCGTTGGGACAGGATCCTACGAGCAGTACTTC
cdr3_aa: CSVGTGSYEQYF

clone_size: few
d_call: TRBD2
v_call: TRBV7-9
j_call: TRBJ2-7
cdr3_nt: TGTGCCAGCAGCTTAGTCACGGGGGGTCAGGAGCAGTACTTC
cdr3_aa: CASSLVTGGQEQYF

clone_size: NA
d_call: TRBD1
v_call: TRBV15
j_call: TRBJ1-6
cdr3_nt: TGTGCCACCAGCAGAGACGGACAGGGAAGGGGTTCACCCCTCCACTTT
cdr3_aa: CATSRDGQGRGSPLHF

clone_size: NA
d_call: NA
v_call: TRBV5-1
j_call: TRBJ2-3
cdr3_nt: TGCGCCAGCAGCTTGGGGCGCACAGATACGCAGTATTTT
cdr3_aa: CASSLGRTDTQYF

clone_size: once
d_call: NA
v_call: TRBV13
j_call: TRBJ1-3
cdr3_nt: TGTGCCAGCAGCCTGGGGCAAACTGGAAACACCATATATTTT
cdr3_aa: CASSLGQTGNTIYF

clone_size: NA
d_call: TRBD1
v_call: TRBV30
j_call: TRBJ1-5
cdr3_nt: TGTGCCTGGTCTACAGGGGGTCATAGCAATCAGCCCCAGCATTTT
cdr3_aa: CAWSTGGHSNQPQHF

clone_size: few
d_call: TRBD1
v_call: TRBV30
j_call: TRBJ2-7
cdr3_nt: TGTGCCTGGAGTTTTAGTGGCAGGGGGCACGAGCAGTACTTC
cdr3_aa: CAWSFSGRGHEQYF